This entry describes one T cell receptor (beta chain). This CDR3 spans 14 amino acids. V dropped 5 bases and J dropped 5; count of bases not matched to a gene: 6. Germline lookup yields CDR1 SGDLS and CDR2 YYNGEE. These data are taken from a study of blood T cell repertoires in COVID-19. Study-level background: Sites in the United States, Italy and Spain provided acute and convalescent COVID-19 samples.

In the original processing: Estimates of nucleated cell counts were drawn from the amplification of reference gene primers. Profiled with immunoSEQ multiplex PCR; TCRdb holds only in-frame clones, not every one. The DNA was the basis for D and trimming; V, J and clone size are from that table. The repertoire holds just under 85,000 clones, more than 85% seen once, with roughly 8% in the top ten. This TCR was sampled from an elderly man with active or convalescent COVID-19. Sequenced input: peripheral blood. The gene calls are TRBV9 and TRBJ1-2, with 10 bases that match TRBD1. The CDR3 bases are TGTGCCAGCAGGCCAGACAGGGGGCGATATGGCTACACCTTC. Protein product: CASRPDRGRYGYTF.